This T cell receptor (beta chain) was documented in a study of post-analysis software for immune sequencing data. Study observations and caveats: Relative to controls, patients had five TRBV segments at higher frequency, with TRBV5-6, TRBV5-1 and TRBV20-1 among these.

This clonotype was picked up many times. Its target is unknown. The J segment lost 4 bases and the V segment lost 2 bases, leaving 0 bases of the junction unmatched. Germline CDR1 SGHTA, CDR2 FQGTGA. This CDR3 comprises 15 residues. Sequencing libraries made from TCR beta cDNA carried unique molecular identifiers. In TCRdb, the PCR reads were re-called with MiXCR into one record per CDR3 protein. Of roughly 170,000 distinct CDR3 sequences detected, approximately 30% appear once; the ten largest clones hold more than 1.3%. Material for sequencing was blood. This sequence joins TRBV7-3 and TRBJ2-1; TRBD2 aligns across 12 bases. The clonotype comes from a girl aged 10 to 17 with multiple sclerosis. CDR3 region: CASSLGTSGYNEQFF. The CDR3 region has the DNA TGTGCCAGCAGCTTAGGGACTAGCGGGTACAATGAGCAGTTCTTC.